This TCR beta chain was captured by sequencing in a study of monozygotic twins with inflammatory bowel disease. On this clonotype: The target antigen is unknown.

Points from the study as a whole: Among patients, repertoires may have gained variability from differing immunosuppressive treatments.

The template switching step added UMIs that contained a 6-nucleotide sample barcode. TCRdb re-called the 5' RACE reads and catalogs CDR3 proteins one per entry, DNA excluded. Its clone listing holds about 210,000 distinct CDR3 sequences. Germline assignment: CDR1 SGHVS and CDR2 FQNEAQ. This CDR3 is built from 14 residues. The chain employs TRBV7-8 and TRBJ1-1; without DNA, the TCRdb call of TRBD1 cannot be checked. Source material: blood. The clonotype was recovered from a human donor with ulcerative colitis or Crohn's disease, or a healthy co-twin of an affected twin (not recorded which). The CDR3 protein is CASSLVGATTEAFF.